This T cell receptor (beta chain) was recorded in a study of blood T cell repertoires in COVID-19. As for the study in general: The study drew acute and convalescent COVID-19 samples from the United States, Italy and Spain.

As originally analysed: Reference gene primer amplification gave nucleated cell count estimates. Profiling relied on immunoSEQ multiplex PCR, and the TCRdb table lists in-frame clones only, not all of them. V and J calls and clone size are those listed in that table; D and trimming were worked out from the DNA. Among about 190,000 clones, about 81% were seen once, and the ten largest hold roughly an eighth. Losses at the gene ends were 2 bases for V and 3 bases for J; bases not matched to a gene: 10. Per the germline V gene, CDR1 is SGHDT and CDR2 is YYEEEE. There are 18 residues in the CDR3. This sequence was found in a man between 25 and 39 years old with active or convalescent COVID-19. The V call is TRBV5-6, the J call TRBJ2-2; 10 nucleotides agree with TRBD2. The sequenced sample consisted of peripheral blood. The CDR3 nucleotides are TGTGCCAGCAGCTTTGGAGTAGCGGGGGGTATTTACACCGGGGAGCTGTTTTTT. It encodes CASSFGVAGGIYTGELFF.